This TCR beta chain was recovered during a study of blood T cell repertoires in COVID-19. Overall study context: Sites in the United States, Italy and Spain provided acute and convalescent COVID-19 samples.

Sequenced by immunoSEQ multiplex PCR; TCRdb stores in-frame clones only, minus some. The data show about 170,000 clones, with almost 85% seen just once and roughly 7.5% held by the top ten. With 0 bases removed from V and 6 bases from J, the gap between germline ends came to 10 bases. Germline V lookup: CDR1 SGDLS, CDR2 YYNGEE. The CDR3 sequence is 13 residues long. This clone appeared a few times. The TCR originated in a man aged 35 to 55 who had recovered from COVID-19. This chain uses TRBV9 with TRBJ2-7; tentative D call: TRBD2 (5 bases). The sample consisted of peripheral blood. CDR3 in amino acids: CASSVGLGGEQYF. CDR3 coding DNA: TGTGCCAGCAGCGTAGGGCTAGGAGGCGAGCAGTACTTC.